This is a list of T cell receptor beta chains from one sample in a study of post-analysis software for immune sequencing data. TCRdb reprocessed the PCR reads via MiXCR and lists one record per CDR3 protein. Among about 820,000 distinct CDR3 sequences listed, roughly half were seen once. Material for sequencing was blood. These receptors were collected from a girl between 5 and 17 years old with multiple sclerosis. Each CDR3 is given with its conserved first and last residue. D genes are given only for firm matches. Not all rows give a size; the values are once, few, many and, for expanded clones, a class.

D | J | size | V | DNA | CDR3
TRBD1 | TRBJ2-7 | - | TRBV27 | TGTGCCAGCAGTTCGTGGGGACAGGGTTATGACGAGCAGTACTTC | CASSSWGQGYDEQYF
- | TRBJ2-1 | once | TRBV7-6 | TGTGCCAGCAGCTTATACGGGTACCATCGCAATGAGCAGTTCTTC | CASSLYGYHRNEQFF
- | TRBJ2-1 | few | TRBV28 | TGTGCCAGCAGTTTCAATTACAATGAGCAGTTCTTC | CASSFNYNEQFF
- | TRBJ2-1 | - | TRBV20-1 | TGCAGTGCTAGCGCGGGGGCGCAGGTAGAAAATGAGCAGTTCTTC | CSASAGAQVENEQFF
- | TRBJ2-7 | - | TRBV29-1 | TGCAGCGTTGAAGATATAGCGTACGAGCAGTACTTC | CSVEDIAYEQYF
- | TRBJ2-5 | - | TRBV6-5 | TGTGCCAGCAGTTACTCCGGGGACTTCCAAGAGACCCAGTACTTC | CASSYSGDFQETQYF
TRBD2 | TRBJ2-1 | few | TRBV20-1 | TGCAGTGCTAGAGTGGCGCTAGCGGGATCTTACAATGAGCAGTTCTTC | CSARVALAGSYNEQFF
- | TRBJ1-1 | few | TRBV4-1 | TGCGCCAGCAGCCAATCGGCAGAAAGAATGAACACTGAAGCTTTCTTT | CASSQSAERMNTEAFF
TRBD1 | TRBJ1-1 | - | TRBV20-1 | TGCAGTGCTAGAAGCAGGGGGCGCCGGGACACTGAAGCTTTCTTT | CSARSRGRRDTEAFF
TRBD1 | TRBJ1-2 | - | TRBV3-1 | TGTGCCAGCAGCAAGGGGGACAGGGGGCTTTCCACCTTC | CASSKGDRGLSTF